A selection of T cell receptor beta chains follows, all from one sample in a study of shared clonotypes between healthy human individuals. Generated by immunoSEQ multiplex PCR, the TCRdb table keeps only in-frame clones and is missing some. Altogether hundreds of thousands of clones are present, around four fifths being singletons, with the ten largest covering around 2%. Sequencing input: memory CD4+ T cells sorted from blood. The receptor set was obtained from a woman in her twenties or thirties in good health. Each CDR3 is given with its conserved first and last residue. A D gene is named only where the DNA matches it firmly. A row's size may be missing; if present it is once, few, many or a size class.

V gene	D gene	clone size	J gene	CDR3 DNA	CDR3 protein
TRBV2	TRBD1	few	TRBJ1-4	TGTGCCAGCGTTCGACAGGGGTCAACTAATGAAAAACTGTTTTTT	CASVRQGSTNEKLFF
TRBV7-2	TRBD1	once	TRBJ2-7	TGTGCCAGCAGCTTACTGTCTGGGACAGTCCACGAGCAGTACTTC	CASSLLSGTVHEQYF
TRBV5-6	NA	NA	TRBJ2-2	TGTGCCAGCAGCTCCCTTGGGTGGGGGGCCACCGGGGAGCTGTTTTTT	CASSSLGWGATGELFF
TRBV5-1	NA	NA	TRBJ2-7	TGCGCCAGCAGCCTGAGCAGAAACCCCTCCTACGAGCAGTACTTC	CASSLSRNPSYEQYF
TRBV11-2	NA	many	TRBJ2-3	TGTGCCAGCAGCCAGGGTTACACAGATACGCAGTATTTT	CASSQGYTDTQYF
TRBV5-4	NA	few	TRBJ1-2	TGTGCCAGCAGCCCAGGGAGCTATGGCTACACCTTC	CASSPGSYGYTF
TRBV6-1	NA	few	TRBJ1-1	TGTGCCAGCAGCCCTAGAGGGGGGACCACTGAAGCTTTCTTT	CASSPRGGTTEAFF
TRBV2	TRBD2	NA	TRBJ2-7	TGTGCCAGCAGTGATCAGGGACTAGCGCTCTACGAGCAGTACTTC	CASSDQGLALYEQYF
TRBV7-9	NA	once	TRBJ1-1	TGTGCCAGCAGCTCAATTTCAGGGAACACTGAAGCTTTCTTT	CASSSISGNTEAFF
TRBV29-1	TRBD1	NA	TRBJ2-1	TGCAGCGCCCGGGACAGGGAGAAGCAGTTCTTC	CSARDREKQFF
TRBV30	NA	NA	TRBJ2-5	TGTGCCTGGAGTGTACGGGGACTTCAAGAGACCCAGTACTTC	CAWSVRGLQETQYF
TRBV5-1	NA	NA	TRBJ1-3	TGCGCCAGCAGCCCCGGGACATTTGGAAACACCATATATTTT	CASSPGTFGNTIYF
TRBV19	NA	NA	TRBJ1-5	TGTGCCAGTAGCCCGAGGCCAGGGCCCCCTAATCAGCCCCAGCATTTT	CASSPRPGPPNQPQHF
TRBV18	TRBD2	NA	TRBJ2-7	TGTGCCAGCTCACCGTCTAGCGGGGCCATGGAGCAGTACTTC	CASSPSSGAMEQYF
TRBV5-6	TRBD1	NA	TRBJ1-5	TGTGCCAGCAGCTCTGGACAGGGGGCGAGTCAGCCCCAGCATTTT	CASSSGQGASQPQHF
TRBV6-6	NA	few	TRBJ1-4	TGTGCCAGCAGTTCCTCGATTCAGGGTGAAAAACTGTTTTTT	CASSSSIQGEKLFF
TRBV7-2	TRBD2	NA	TRBJ2-7	TGTGCCAGCAGCTCGTCCCGGACTAGCGTTGGCGAGCAGTACTTC	CASSSSRTSVGEQYF